A single sample gave rise to the 31 T cell receptor beta chains below, sequenced in a study of blood T cell repertoires in COVID-19. Libraries were prepared by immunoSEQ multiplex PCR; TCRdb keeps only in-frame clonotypes and omits some of them. The top ten hold about 2% of the sample, which has about 260,000 clones, 86% seen once. The sample consisted of peripheral blood. The receptors shown here come from a man aged 30 to 39 with active or convalescent COVID-19.

CDR3 bases: TGTGCCAGCAGCGCAGGGGACTCACCCCTCCACTTT. Its protein product is CASSAGDSPLHF. V is TRBV28 and J is TRBJ1-6; D is possibly TRBD1 (6 bases). This CDR3 region has 12 residues. Trimming removed 6 bases at V and 10 bases at J, with 10 bases between. In germline, CDR1 is MDHEN, CDR2 SYDVKM. The variable domain in full, with the rest retrieved from reference TRBV28 and TRBJ1-6, is DVKVTQSSRYLVKRTGEKVFLECVQDMDHENMFWYRQDPGLGLRLIYFSYDVKMKEKGDIPEGYSVSREKKERFSLILESASTNQTSMYLCASSAGDSPLHFGNGTRLTVT.

This clone was seen a single time. The chain couples TRBV7-2 to TRBJ2-1; 12 positions agree with TRBD2. V lost 2 bases, J lost 7 bases, and 9 bases stayed unmatched. The germline V gene has CDR1 SGHTA and CDR2 FQGNSA. This CDR3 region has 17 residues. In DNA form, the CDR3 reads TGTGCCAGCAGCTTATCTAGCGGGGGGGTGGTCGGAAATGAGCAGTTCTTC. Amino acids: CASSLSSGGVVGNEQFF.

This sequence joins TRBV5-8 and TRBJ2-7; D is ambiguous. Germline loops: CDR1 SGHTS, CDR2 YDEGEE. CDR3 size: 12 residues. The V gene lost 4 bases and the J gene lost 3 bases, with 8 bases spanning the gap. The CDR3 DNA follows: TGTGCCAGCAGCGATGGAGACTACGAGCAGTACTTC. It specifies CASSDGDYEQYF.

V usage is TRBV10-2 and J usage is TRBJ1-2, with 9 nucleotides matching TRBD1. This CDR3 comprises 13 residues. Per the germline V gene, CDR1 is WSHSY and CDR2 is SAAADI. Trimming removed 8 bases from V and 8 bases from J; junction bases left unmatched: 9. CDR3 DNA: TGCGCCAGCGGAGACAGGGGGAAAGGGGGCTACACCTTC. Amino acid sequence: CASGDRGKGGYTF.

V usage is TRBV27 and J usage is TRBJ2-7; 7 bases map to TRBD1. V shed 5 bases and J 0 bases; nucleotides not matched to a gene: 16. Germline-derived CDR1 and CDR2 are MNHEY and SMNVEV (reference sequence). The CDR3 has 18 residues. CDR3 in DNA: TGTGCCAGCAGTACCGTGATGACCCCAGACAGGGCCTCCTACGAGCAGTACTTC. This translates into CASSTVMTPDRASYEQYF.

This chain uses TRBV7-9 with TRBJ2-2; D unresolved. The germline V and J ends were trimmed by 4 bases and 1 base, with 16 bases remaining between them. Germline V gives CDR1 SEHNR, CDR2 FQNEAQ (reference sequence). This CDR3 is built from 17 residues. The CDR3 region is CASSSTSGVLNTGELFF. The CDR3 DNA reads TGTGCCAGCAGCTCAACGAGTGGAGTCTTGAACACCGGGGAGCTGTTTTTT.

The chain couples TRBV19 to TRBJ1-1; 9 bases match TRBD1. The CDR3 totals 13 residues. V was clipped by 5 bases and J by 11 bases; unmatched bases: 9. Germline V gives CDR1 LNHDA, CDR2 SQIVND (reference sequence). The CDR3 DNA reads as TGTGCCAGTAGTTTCCAGACAGGGGGTTTGGCTTTCTTT. It translates to CASSFQTGGLAFF.

The genes are TRBV19 and TRBJ1-2; D is perhaps TRBD1 (5 bases). The V end was cut by 6 bases, the J end by 1 base, with 15 bases between. The CDR3 has 15 amino acids. Germline CDR1 reads LNHDA; CDR2 reads SQIVND (reference sequence). CDR3 DNA: TGTGCCAGTAGGGAGGGACGGAAGTTTAACTATGGCTACACCTTC. Its translation is CASREGRKFNYGYTF. Full variable domain (rest looked up from reference TRBV19 and TRBJ1-2): DGGITQSPKYLFRKEGQNVTLSCEQNLNHDAMYWYRQDPGQGLRLIYYSQIVNDFQKGDIAEGYSVSREKKESFPLTVTSAQKNPTAFYLCASREGRKFNYGYTFGSGTRLTVV.

J is TRBJ1-2 and V is TRBV10-3, with unresolved D. CDR3 length equals 14 residues. CDR1 is ENHRY and CDR2 is SYGVKD in the germline V gene. The ends were cut back, 6 bases at V and 1 base at J, with 12 bases in the middle. CDR3 sequence reads: CAIRQEEVNYGYTF. DNA for the CDR3: TGTGCCATCAGGCAGGAAGAAGTTAACTATGGCTACACCTTC.

This clone appeared once. As DNA, the CDR3 is TGTGCCAGTACCCCAGGGGGTGGACCCCGCACCGGGGAGCTGTTTTTT. Translation: CASTPGGGPRTGELFF. This chain links TRBV19 with TRBJ2-2; 7 bases are shared with TRBD1. The CDR3 runs 16 residues. Germline loops: CDR1 LNHDA, CDR2 SQIVND (reference sequence). After removal of 7 bases from V and 4 bases from J, the junction contained 12 bases not matched to a gene.

This clone has a single count. The CDR3 DNA sequence: TGTGCCAGCAGAATCGGGACAGGGAGTCCGTACGAGCAGTACTTC. This sequence encodes CASRIGTGSPYEQYF. The chain couples TRBV7-2 to TRBJ2-7; the match to TRBD1 covers 9 bases. Germline CDR1 SGHTA, CDR2 FQGNSA. V was pared by 6 bases and J by 4 bases, with 10 bases of the junction left unmatched. The CDR3 runs 15 residues.

This clone has a single count. The chain links TRBV4-3 to TRBJ1-6; TRBD1 aligns across 9 bases. J lost 9 bases, V lost 0 bases, and 6 bases had no gene match. The CDR3 is 16 amino acids. Germline V gene lookup returns CDR1 LGHNA and CDR2 YSLEER. In nucleotides, the CDR3 is TGCGCCAGCAGCCAAGAAGCGGACAGGGGTGTTTCACCCCTCCACTTT. It yields the protein CASSQEADRGVSPLHF.

The rearrangement links TRBV30 to TRBJ1-5, with a possible D match to TRBD1 (5 bases). The germline V gene has CDR1 GTSNPN and CDR2 SVGIG (reference sequence). Trimming shortened V by 0 bases and J by 2 bases, and 11 bases separated the two germline ends. The CDR3 is made up of 15 amino acids. The CDR3 nucleotides are TGTGCCTGGAGTGTCGGGGACTCGGGCAATCAGCCCCAGCATTTT. Its translation is CAWSVGDSGNQPQHF.

The chain uses TRBV3-1 (or the pseudogene TRBV3-2) and TRBJ1-5, with D possibly being TRBD1 (5 bases). Germline V gives CDR1 LGHDT, CDR2 YNNKEL (reference sequence). Trimming cost V 2 bases and J 5 bases, with 10 bases left between them. The CDR3 is made up of 14 amino acids. The CDR3 DNA follows: TGTGCCAGCAGCCAAACCCAGGGTTATCAGCCCCAGCATTTT. This translates into CASSQTQGYQPQHF.

This chain joins TRBV9 and TRBJ1-2, with TRBD1 matching 9 bases. The CDR3 spans 16 residues. The junction had 3 bases not matched to a gene; V was cut back by 0 bases and J by 0 bases. CDR1 is SGDLS and CDR2 is YYNGEE in the germline V gene. DNA for the CDR3: TGTGCCAGCAGCGTAGAGAGGGACAGGGCTAACTATGGCTACACCTTC. This codes for CASSVERDRANYGYTF.

The V and J genes are TRBV24-1 and TRBJ1-2; TRBD1 might be the D (6 bases). With 5 bases removed from V and 3 bases from J, the gap between germline ends came to 12 bases. CDR3 length: 14 residues. Looked up from germline, CDR1 is KGHDR and CDR2 is SFDVKD. The CDR3 loop reads CATSGAGDHYGYTF. CDR3 DNA: TGTGCCACCAGTGGTGCAGGGGATCACTATGGCTACACCTTC.

The V call is TRBV14, the J call TRBJ2-7; D possibly corresponds to TRBD2 (5 bases). The CDR3 runs 13 residues. Per the germline V gene, CDR1 is SGHDN and CDR2 is FVKESK. Trimming cost V 1 base and J 6 bases, with 10 bases left between them. The CDR3 loop is CASSQGELREQYF. DNA of the CDR3: TGTGCCAGCAGCCAAGGGGAGTTACGCGAGCAGTACTTC.

The chain combines TRBV27 with TRBJ1-4; D might be TRBD1 (5 bases). V lost 2 bases, J lost 1 base, and 5 bases lay in between. Germline CDR1 and CDR2: MNHEY and SMNVEV (reference sequence). The CDR3 consists of 14 residues. The CDR3 bases are TGTGCCAGCAGTTTAAGGGGAACTAATGAAAAACTGTTTTTT. Protein product: CASSLRGTNEKLFF.

The chain uses TRBV7-8 and TRBJ1-4, with 8 bases identical to TRBD1. Germline CDR1 reads SGHVS; CDR2 reads FQNEAQ. The CDR3 consists of 15 residues. Trimming removed 5 bases from V and 5 bases from J; junction bases left unmatched: 7. CDR3 in amino acids: CASSPTGQGNEKLFF. The CDR3 region has the DNA TGTGCCAGCAGCCCCACCGGACAGGGAAATGAAAAACTGTTTTTT.

V gene TRBV7-2 combines with J gene TRBJ1-1; TRBD1 might be the D (6 bases). The CDR3 length is 14 residues. Germline CDR1 and CDR2: SGHTA and FQGNSA. V lost 1 base and J 4 bases, leaving 10 bases between the germline ends. In DNA, the CDR3 is TGTGCCAGCAGCTTAGTTAAAGGGGGCACTGAAGCTTTCTTT. It yields the protein CASSLVKGGTEAFF. Full variable domain (rest looked up from reference TRBV7-2 and TRBJ1-1): GAGVSQSPSNKVTEKGKDVELRCDPISGHTALYWYRQSLGQGLEFLIYFQGNSAPDKSGLPSDRFSAERTGGSVSTLTIQRTQQEDSAVYLCASSLVKGGTEAFFGQGTRLTVV.

The chain employs TRBV6-5 and TRBJ1-4; 11 positions agree with TRBD1. The CDR3 contains 14 residues. Germline trimming cut 6 bases from V and 7 bases from J; bases unmatched to any gene: 4. The V gene's germline CDR1 is MNHEY and CDR2 SVGAGI. In nucleotides, the CDR3 is TGTGCCAGCAGCTGGACAGGGGGCTCTGAAAAACTGTTTTTT. Translation gives CASSWTGGSEKLFF.

About this clone itself: Other DNA sequences of this sample code for an identical CDR3. The J gene is TRBJ1-3, the V gene TRBV20-1; D ambiguous. Trimming pared 3 bases from V and 1 base from J, leaving 7 bases between. The CDR3 contains 13 residues. CDR1 and CDR2 from the germline V gene are DFQATT and SNEGSKA (reference sequence). CDR3 residues: CSASSGSGNTIYF. DNA for the CDR3: TGCAGTGCTAGTTCCGGGTCTGGAAACACCATATATTTT.

The V and J genes are TRBV30 and TRBJ1-6; 7 nucleotides agree with TRBD1. From germline, CDR1 is GTSNPN and CDR2 SVGIG (reference sequence). This CDR3 spans 14 amino acids. Germline trimming cut 2 bases from V and 6 bases from J; bases unmatched to any gene: 4. Here the CDR3 reads CAWSLTGFNSPLHF. As DNA, the CDR3 is TGTGCCTGGAGTTTGACAGGGTTTAATTCACCCCTCCACTTT.

This clone was seen a single time. The chain recombines TRBV10-2 with TRBJ1-3; perhaps TRBD1 as D (5 bases). Per germline, CDR1 WSHSY and CDR2 SAAADI. This CDR3 contains 15 residues. The ends were cut back, 8 bases at V and 2 bases at J, with 16 bases in the middle. The CDR3 DNA is TGCGCCAGCGGGGAGGGGCAGACCCCTGGAAACACCATATATTTT. Translated: CASGEGQTPGNTIYF.

This clone was counted between two and nine times. CDR3 sequence (DNA): TGCGCCAGCCAGATCGGGGACACCGGGGAGCTGTTTTTT. Its protein product is CASQIGDTGELFF. The rearrangement links TRBV4-1 to TRBJ2-2; D is possibly TRBD2 (5 bases). Looked up from germline, CDR1 is MGHRA and CDR2 is YSYEKL. This CDR3 has 13 amino acids. V gave up 8 bases and J gave up 3 bases, with 10 bases separating them.

The J gene is TRBJ2-5, the V gene TRBV4-3; the D is unclear. This CDR3 region has 13 residues. Trimming took 0 bases from V and 5 from J, leaving 7 bases between them. The V gene's germline CDR1 is LGHNA and CDR2 YSLEER. The CDR3 DNA sequence: TGCGCCAGCAGCCAAGATGCGCGCGAGACCCAGTACTTC. Its protein product is CASSQDARETQYF.

The V gene is TRBV4-1, the J gene TRBJ1-2; 7 nucleotides align to TRBD1. CDR1 and CDR2 from the germline V gene are MGHRA and YSYEKL. The CDR3 sequence is 15 residues long. V shed 1 base, J shed 2 bases, and the junction held 4 bases outside the gene matches. CDR3 coding DNA: TGCGCCAGCAGCCAAGTGACAGGGTCGAACTATGGCTACACCTTC. Protein: CASSQVTGSNYGYTF.

This clone was detected ten times or more. V and J are TRBV4-1 and TRBJ1-5; 8 nucleotides agree with TRBD1. CDR3 size: 18 residues. Germline CDR1 and CDR2: MGHRA and YSYEKL. Germline trimming cut 0 bases from V and 7 bases from J; bases unmatched to any gene: 14. The CDR3 region is CASSQDQGSTGGRQPQHF. DNA for the CDR3: TGCGCCAGCAGCCAAGATCAGGGAAGCACAGGGGGTAGGCAGCCCCAGCATTTT.

The chain couples TRBV15 to TRBJ1-2; 7 bases agree with TRBD1. V gave up 3 bases and J gave up 3 bases; unmatched junction bases: 4. Germline V gene lookup returns CDR1 LNHNV and CDR2 YYDKDF (reference sequence). This CDR3 is 14 amino acids long. As DNA, the CDR3 is TGTGCCACCAGCAGCTCCGGGACAGACTATGGCTACACCTTC. Translated: CATSSSGTDYGYTF.

This clone has only one observation. V usage is TRBV11-2 and J usage is TRBJ1-4; TRBD1 aligns across 9 bases. The V segment lost 2 bases and the J segment 7 bases; nucleotides outside the gene matches: 5. This CDR3 has 15 residues. Germline CDR1 SGHAT, CDR2 FQNNGV. CDR3 sequence (DNA): TGTGCCAGCAGCTTAACGACAGGGGGAAGTGAAAAACTGTTTTTT. It is translated as CASSLTTGGSEKLFF.

This clone was seen a few times. The gene calls are TRBV7-3 and TRBJ1-6, with 8 bases lining up with TRBD1. J gave up 8 bases and V 5 bases, and 5 bases lay outside the gene matches. Germline V gives CDR1 SGHTA, CDR2 FQGTGA. The length of the CDR3 is 14 residues. The DNA of the CDR3 is TGTGCCAGCAGCCGAGGACAGGGAGATTCACCCCTCCACTTT. It is translated as CASSRGQGDSPLHF.